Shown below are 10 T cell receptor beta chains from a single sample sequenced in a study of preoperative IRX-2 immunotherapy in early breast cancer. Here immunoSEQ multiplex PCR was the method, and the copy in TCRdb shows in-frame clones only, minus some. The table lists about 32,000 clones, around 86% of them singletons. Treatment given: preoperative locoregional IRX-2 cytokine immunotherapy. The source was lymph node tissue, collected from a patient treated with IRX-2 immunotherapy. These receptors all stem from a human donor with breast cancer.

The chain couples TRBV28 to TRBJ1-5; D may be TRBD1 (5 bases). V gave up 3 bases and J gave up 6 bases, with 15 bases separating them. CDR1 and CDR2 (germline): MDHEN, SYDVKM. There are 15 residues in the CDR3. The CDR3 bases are TGTGCCAGCAGTTTCCGGGACGACTGGGGTCAGCCCCAGCATTTT. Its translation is CASSFRDDWGQPQHF.

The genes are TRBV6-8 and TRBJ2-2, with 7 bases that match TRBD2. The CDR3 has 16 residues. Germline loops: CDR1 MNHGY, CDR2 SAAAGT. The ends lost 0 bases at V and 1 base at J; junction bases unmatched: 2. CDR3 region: CASSYSGGRNTGELFF. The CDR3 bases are TGTGCCAGCAGTTACTCTGGCGGGAGGAACACCGGGGAGCTGTTTTTT.

The CDR3, as DNA: TGTGCCAGCAGTTACTCGATTGCTAGCGGGCGGACCCATAAATACGAGCAGTACTTC. This encodes CASSYSIASGRTHKYEQYF. The chain links TRBV6-8 to TRBJ2-7, with 8 bases lining up with TRBD2. The germline V gene has CDR1 MNHGY and CDR2 SAAAGT. The V and J ends lost 0 bases and 4 bases, in that order; junction bases with no gene match: 17. This CDR3 comprises 19 residues.

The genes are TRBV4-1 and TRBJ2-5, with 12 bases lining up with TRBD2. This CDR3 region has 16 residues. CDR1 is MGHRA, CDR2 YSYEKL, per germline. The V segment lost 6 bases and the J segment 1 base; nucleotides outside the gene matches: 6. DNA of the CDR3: TGCGCCAGCAGTCAACTAGCGGGGGGAGTCCAAGAGACCCAGTACTTC. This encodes CASSQLAGGVQETQYF.

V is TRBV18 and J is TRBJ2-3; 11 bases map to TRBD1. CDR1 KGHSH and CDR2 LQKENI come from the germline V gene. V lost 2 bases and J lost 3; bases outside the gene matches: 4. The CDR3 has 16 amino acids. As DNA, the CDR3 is TGTGCCAGCTCACCAACCGGGACAGGGGGTACAGATACGCAGTATTTT. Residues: CASSPTGTGGTDTQYF.

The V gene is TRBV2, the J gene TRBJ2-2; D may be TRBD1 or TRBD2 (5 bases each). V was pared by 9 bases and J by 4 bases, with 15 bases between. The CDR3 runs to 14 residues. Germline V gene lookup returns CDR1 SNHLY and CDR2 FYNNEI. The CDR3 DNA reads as TGTGCCAGTAGAGGCAGGGAGAGCACCGGGGAGCTGTTTTTT. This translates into CASRGRESTGELFF. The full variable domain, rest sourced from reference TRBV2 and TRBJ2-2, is EPEVTQTPSHQVTQMGQEVILRCVPISNHLYFYWYRQILGQKVEFLVSFYNNEISEKSEIFDDQFSVERPDGSNFTLKIRSTKLEDSAMYFCASRGRESTGELFFGEGSRLTVL.

CDR3: CASSSTSGGVNEQFF. The CDR3 DNA reads as TGCGCCAGCAGCTCGACTAGCGGGGGGGTCAATGAGCAGTTCTTC. The chain joins TRBV5-1 to TRBJ2-1; TRBD2 matches 14 bases. The V segment lost 3 bases and the J segment 6 bases; nucleotides outside the gene matches: 2. The CDR3 extends over 15 amino acids. CDR1 and CDR2 from the germline V gene are SGHRS and YFSETQ.

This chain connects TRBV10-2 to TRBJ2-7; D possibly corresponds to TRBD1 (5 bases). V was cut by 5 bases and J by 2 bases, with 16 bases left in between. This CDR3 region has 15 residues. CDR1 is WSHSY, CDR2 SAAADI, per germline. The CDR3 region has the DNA TGCGCCAGCAGTTACCGGGCAGGGCCAGCCTACGAGCAGTACTTC. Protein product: CASSYRAGPAYEQYF.

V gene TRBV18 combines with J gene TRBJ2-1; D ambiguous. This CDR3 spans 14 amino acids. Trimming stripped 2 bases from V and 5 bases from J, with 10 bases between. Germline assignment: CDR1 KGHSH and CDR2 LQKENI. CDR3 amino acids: CASSPRRGDNEQFF. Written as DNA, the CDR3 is TGTGCCAGCTCACCAAGACGAGGAGACAATGAGCAGTTCTTC.

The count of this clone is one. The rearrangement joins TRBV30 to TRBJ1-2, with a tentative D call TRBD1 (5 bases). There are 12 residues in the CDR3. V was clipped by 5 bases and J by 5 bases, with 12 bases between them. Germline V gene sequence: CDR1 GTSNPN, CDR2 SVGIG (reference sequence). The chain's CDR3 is CAWDSYLYGYTF. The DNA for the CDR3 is TGTGCCTGGGACAGCTACTTATATGGCTACACCTTC.